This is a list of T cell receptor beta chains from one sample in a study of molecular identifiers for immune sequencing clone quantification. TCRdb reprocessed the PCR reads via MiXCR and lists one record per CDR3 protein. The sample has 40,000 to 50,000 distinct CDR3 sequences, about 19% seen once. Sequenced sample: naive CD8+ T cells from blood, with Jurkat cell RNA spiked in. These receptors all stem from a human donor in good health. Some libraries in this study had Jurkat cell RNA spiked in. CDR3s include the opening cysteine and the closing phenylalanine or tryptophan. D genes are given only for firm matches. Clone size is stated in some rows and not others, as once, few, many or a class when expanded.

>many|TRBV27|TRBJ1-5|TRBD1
CASSPLNRGRGLDQPQHF
TGTGCCAGCAGCCCACTCAACCGAGGCAGGGGGTTGGATCAGCCCCAGCATTTT
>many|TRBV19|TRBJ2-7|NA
CASSIGGSEQYF
TGTGCCAGTAGTATCGGAGGAAGCGAGCAGTACTTC
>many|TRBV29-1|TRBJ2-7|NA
CSVEDSTGPMGEQYF
TGCAGCGTTGAAGATTCTACAGGGCCAATGGGCGAGCAGTACTTC
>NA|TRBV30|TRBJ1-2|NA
CAWSFGTNLNYGYTF
TGTGCCTGGAGCTTCGGGACAAACCTTAACTATGGCTACACCTTC
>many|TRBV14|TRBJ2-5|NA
CASSQGGQETQYF
TGTGCCAGCAGCCAGGGGGGCCAAGAGACCCAGTACTTC
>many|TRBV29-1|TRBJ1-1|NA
CSVEEGLAFF
TGCAGCGTTGAAGAGGGGTTAGCTTTCTTT
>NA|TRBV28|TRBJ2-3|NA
CARRVGGTDTQYF
TGTGCCCGCAGGGTTGGTGGCACAGATACGCAGTATTTT
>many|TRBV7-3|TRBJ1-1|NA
CASSLYSLPEAFF
TGTGCCAGCAGCTTATATTCTCTCCCTGAAGCTTTCTTT
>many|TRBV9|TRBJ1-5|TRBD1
CASSVSGGQPQHF
TGTGCCAGCAGCGTGTCAGGGGGTCAGCCCCAGCATTTT
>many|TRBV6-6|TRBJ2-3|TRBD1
CASSLAPGTDTDTQYF
TGTGCCAGCAGTCTTGCCCCGGGGACAGACACAGATACGCAGTATTTT
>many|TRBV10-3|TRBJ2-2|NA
CAISESMGGMSTGELFF
TGTGCCATCAGTGAGTCGATGGGCGGGATGAGCACCGGGGAGCTGTTTTTT
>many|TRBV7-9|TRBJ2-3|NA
CASSLLADTQYF
TGTGCCAGCAGCTTATTGGCAGATACGCAGTATTTT
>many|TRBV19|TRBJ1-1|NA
CASSMMGNTEAFF
TGTGCCAGTAGTATGATGGGGAACACTGAAGCTTTCTTT
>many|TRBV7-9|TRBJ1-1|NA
CASSLGDGEAFF
TGTGCCAGCAGCTTAGGGGACGGCGAAGCTTTCTTT
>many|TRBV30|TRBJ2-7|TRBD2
CAWSVGLAVTYEQYF
TGTGCCTGGAGTGTAGGACTAGCGGTTACCTACGAGCAGTACTTC
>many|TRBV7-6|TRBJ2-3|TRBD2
CASSPHRSGGRDTQYF
TGTGCCAGCAGCCCCCATAGGAGCGGGGGGAGAGATACGCAGTATTTT
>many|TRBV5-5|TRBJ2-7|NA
CASSLESHPIYEQYF
TGTGCCAGCAGCTTGGAGAGTCATCCGATCTACGAGCAGTACTTC
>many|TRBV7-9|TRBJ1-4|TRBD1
CASSDDRGSEKLFF
TGTGCCAGCAGCGACGACAGGGGGAGCGAAAAACTGTTTTTT
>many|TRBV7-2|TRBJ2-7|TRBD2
CASSLGGEGQYF
TGTGCCAGCAGCTTAGGAGGGGAGGGGCAGTACTTC
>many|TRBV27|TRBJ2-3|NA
CASNVGSGLDTQYF
TGTGCCAGTAATGTTGGCTCCGGGCTCGATACGCAGTATTTT
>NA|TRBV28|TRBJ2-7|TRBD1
CASSLLSDRGLGYEQYF
TGTGCCAGCAGTTTACTTTCGGACAGGGGGCTCGGGTACGAGCAGTACTTC
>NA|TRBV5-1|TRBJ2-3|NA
CASSRWAGSTDTQYF
TGCGCCAGCAGCCGCTGGGCGGGAAGCACAGATACGCAGTATTTT
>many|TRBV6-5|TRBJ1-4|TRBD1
CASSYSTGVGEKLFF
TGTGCCAGCAGTTACTCGACAGGGGTAGGGGAAAAACTGTTTTTT
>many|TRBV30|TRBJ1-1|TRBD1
CAWSVGQGATEAFF
TGTGCCTGGAGTGTTGGACAGGGGGCGACTGAAGCTTTCTTT
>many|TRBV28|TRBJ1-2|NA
CASSTTRGQPYGYTF
TGTGCCAGCAGTACAACCCGGGGACAACCCTATGGCTACACCTTC
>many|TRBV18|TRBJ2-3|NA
CASSTEEVRTDTQYF
TGTGCCAGCTCTACCGAGGAGGTCCGCACAGATACGCAGTATTTT
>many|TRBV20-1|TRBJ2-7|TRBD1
CSAPGTGYTYEQYF
TGCAGTGCCCCCGGGACAGGGTATACCTACGAGCAGTACTTC
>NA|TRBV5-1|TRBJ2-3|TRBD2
CASRDSGSTDTQYF
TGCGCCAGCAGAGACAGCGGGAGTACAGATACGCAGTATTTT
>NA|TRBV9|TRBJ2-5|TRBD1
CVSSVDEGALVTSQETQYF
TGTGTCAGCAGCGTAGATGAGGGGGCCCTCGTTACTTCGCAAGAGACCCAGTACTTC
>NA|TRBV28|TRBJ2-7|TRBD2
CASSPRSGSSYEQYF
TGTGCCAGCAGTCCCCGTAGCGGGAGTTCCTACGAGCAGTACTTC
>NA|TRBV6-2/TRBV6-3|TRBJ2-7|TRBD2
CASSYLASGAYEQYF
TGTGCCAGCAGTTACTTGGCTAGCGGGGCCTACGAGCAGTACTTC
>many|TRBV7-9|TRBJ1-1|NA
CASSPRGPREGKAFF
TGTGCCAGCAGCCCAAGGGGACCACGAGAAGGTAAAGCTTTCTTT
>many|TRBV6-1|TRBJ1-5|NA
CASSPERGQPQHF
TGTGCCAGCAGCCCCGAAAGGGGACAGCCCCAGCATTTT
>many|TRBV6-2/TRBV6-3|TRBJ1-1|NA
CASSYAEGAFF
TGTGCCAGCAGTTACGCGGAAGGAGCTTTCTTT
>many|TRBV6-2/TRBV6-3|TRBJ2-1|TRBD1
CASSYVWGTGTNEQFF
TGTGCCAGCAGTTACGTTTGGGGGACAGGGACCAATGAGCAGTTCTTC
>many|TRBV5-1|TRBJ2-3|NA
CASSLAGGLGRMQYF
TGCGCCAGCAGCTTGGCTGGGGGATTGGGGCGGATGCAGTATTTT
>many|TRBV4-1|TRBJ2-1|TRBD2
CASSQATSGGTSSYNEQFF
TGCGCCAGCAGCCAGGCGACTAGCGGGGGGACTAGCTCCTACAATGAGCAGTTCTTC
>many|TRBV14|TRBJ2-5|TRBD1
CASSQVVVGGKETQYF
TGTGCCAGCAGCCAAGTGGTAGTAGGGGGCAAAGAGACCCAGTACTTC
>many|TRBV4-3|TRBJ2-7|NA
CASSQDVGAGSYEQYF
TGCGCCAGCAGCCAAGACGTCGGCGCCGGGTCCTACGAGCAGTACTTC
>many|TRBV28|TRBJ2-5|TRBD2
CASSFARGEETQYF
TGTGCCAGCAGTTTTGCCCGGGGGGAAGAGACCCAGTACTTC
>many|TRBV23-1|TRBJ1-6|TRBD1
CASRLGTGNSPLHF
TGCGCCAGCAGGCTGGGGACAGGGAATTCACCCCTCCACTTT
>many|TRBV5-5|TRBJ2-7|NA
CASSLWGDEQYF
TGTGCCAGCAGCTTGTGGGGTGACGAGCAGTACTTC
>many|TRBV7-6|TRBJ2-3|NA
CASSYRVGTVSGFSTDTQYF
TGTGCCAGCAGCTACAGGGTCGGGACAGTTAGCGGCTTTAGCACAGATACGCAGTATTTT
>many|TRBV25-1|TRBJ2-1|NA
CASSDLTGAYNEQFF
TGTGCCAGCAGTGATCTGACGGGGGCCTACAATGAGCAGTTCTTC
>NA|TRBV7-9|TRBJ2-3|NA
CASSLTRTVTTDTQYF
TGTGCCAGCAGCTTAACTAGGACGGTTACCACAGATACGCAGTATTTT
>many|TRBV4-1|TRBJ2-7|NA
CASSQVAAGRYEQYF
TGCGCCAGCAGCCAAGTAGCGGCGGGGCGCTACGAGCAGTACTTC
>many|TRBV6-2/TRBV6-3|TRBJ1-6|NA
CASSFRAFSSPLHF
TGTGCCAGCAGTTTTCGGGCATTTAGTTCACCCCTCCACTTT
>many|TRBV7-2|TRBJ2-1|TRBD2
CASSWTSGGESEQFF
TGTGCCAGCAGCTGGACTAGCGGGGGAGAGAGTGAGCAGTTCTTC
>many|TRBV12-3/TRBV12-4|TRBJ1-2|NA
CASSYAGMSHYGYTF
TGTGCCAGCAGCTACGCTGGGATGTCGCACTATGGCTACACCTTC
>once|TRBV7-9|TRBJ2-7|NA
CASSLEERRYEQYF
TGTGCCAGCAGCCTGGAGGAGCGGAGATACGAGCAGTACTTC
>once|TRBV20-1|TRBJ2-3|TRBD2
CGARDPDGGAETDTQYF
TGCGGCGCTAGAGATCCAGACGGGGGGGCCGAGACAGATACGCAGTATTTT
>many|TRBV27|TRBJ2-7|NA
CASSLGPTAYEQYF
TGTGCCAGCAGTTTAGGGCCAACGGCCTACGAGCAGTACTTC